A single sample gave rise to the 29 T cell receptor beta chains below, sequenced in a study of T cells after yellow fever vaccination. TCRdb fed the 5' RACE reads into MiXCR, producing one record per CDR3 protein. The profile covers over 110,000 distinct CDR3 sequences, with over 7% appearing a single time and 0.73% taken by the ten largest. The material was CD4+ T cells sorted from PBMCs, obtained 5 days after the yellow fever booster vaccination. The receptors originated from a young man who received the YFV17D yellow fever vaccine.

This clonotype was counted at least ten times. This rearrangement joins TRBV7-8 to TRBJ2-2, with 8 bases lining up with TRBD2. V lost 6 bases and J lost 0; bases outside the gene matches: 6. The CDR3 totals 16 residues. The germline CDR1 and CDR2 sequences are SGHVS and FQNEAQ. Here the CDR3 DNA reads TGTGCCAGCAGGCGTTTAGCGGGGACGAACACCGGGGAGCTGTTTTTT. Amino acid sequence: CASRRLAGTNTGELFF.

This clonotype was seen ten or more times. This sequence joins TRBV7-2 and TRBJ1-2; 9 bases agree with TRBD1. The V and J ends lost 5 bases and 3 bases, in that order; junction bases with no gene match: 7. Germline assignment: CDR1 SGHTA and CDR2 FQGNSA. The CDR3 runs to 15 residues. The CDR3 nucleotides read TGTGCCAGCAGCCTCTGGACAGGGGCCGACTATGGCTACACCTTC. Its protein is CASSLWTGADYGYTF.

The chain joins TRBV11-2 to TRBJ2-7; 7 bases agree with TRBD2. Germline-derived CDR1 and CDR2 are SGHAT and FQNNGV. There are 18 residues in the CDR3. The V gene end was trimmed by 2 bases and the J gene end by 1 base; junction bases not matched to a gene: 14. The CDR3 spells CASSLSKVGLADSYEQYF. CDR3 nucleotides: TGTGCCAGCAGCTTATCAAAGGTCGGGCTAGCGGATTCCTACGAGCAGTACTTC.

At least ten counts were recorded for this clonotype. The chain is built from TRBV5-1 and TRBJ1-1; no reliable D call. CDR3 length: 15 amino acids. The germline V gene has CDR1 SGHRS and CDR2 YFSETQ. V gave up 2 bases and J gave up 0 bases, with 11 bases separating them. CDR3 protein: CASSFASGMNTEAFF. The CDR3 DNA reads TGCGCCAGCAGCTTTGCCAGCGGAATGAACACTGAAGCTTTCTTT.

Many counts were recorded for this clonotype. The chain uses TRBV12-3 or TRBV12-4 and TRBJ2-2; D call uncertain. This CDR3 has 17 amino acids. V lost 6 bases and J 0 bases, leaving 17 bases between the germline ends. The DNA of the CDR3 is TGTGCCAGCAGCCAACCCTGGGCAGGATCGAACACCGGGGAGCTGTTTTTT. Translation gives CASSQPWAGSNTGELFF.

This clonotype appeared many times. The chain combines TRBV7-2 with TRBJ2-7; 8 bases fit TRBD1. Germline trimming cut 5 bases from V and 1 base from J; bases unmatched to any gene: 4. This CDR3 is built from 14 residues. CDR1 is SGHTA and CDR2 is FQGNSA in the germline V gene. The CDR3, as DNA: TGTGCCAGCAGCCCGGGACAGGCTTCCTACGAGCAGTACTTC. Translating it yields CASSPGQASYEQYF.

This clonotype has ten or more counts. As DNA, the CDR3 is TGTGCCAGCAGCCAAGTTGGCCTCCGGGACGGAAAAAACATTCAGTACTTC. Its translation is CASSQVGLRDGKNIQYF. The chain couples TRBV14 to TRBJ2-4; D possibly uses TRBD1 or TRBD2 (5 bases each). This CDR3 spans 17 amino acids. V dropped 1 base and J dropped 4 bases, with 17 bases sitting between them. Germline V gives CDR1 SGHDN, CDR2 FVKESK.

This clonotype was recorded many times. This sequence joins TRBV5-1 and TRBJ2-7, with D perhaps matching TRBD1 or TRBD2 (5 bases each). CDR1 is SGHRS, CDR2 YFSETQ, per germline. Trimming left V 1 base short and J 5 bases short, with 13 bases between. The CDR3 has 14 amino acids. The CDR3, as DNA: TGCGCCAGCAGCTTGCCGGGGCGTCGGGACGAGCAGTACTTC. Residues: CASSLPGRRDEQYF.

CDR3 DNA: TGCAGTGCTAGAGACTCTGGACTAGCGGGGAGGGAGCAGTACTTC. This codes for CSARDSGLAGREQYF. The chain is built from TRBV20-1 and TRBJ2-7; 12 nucleotides match TRBD2. The CDR3 consists of 15 residues. Per the germline V gene, CDR1 is DFQATT and CDR2 is SNEGSKA (reference sequence). Trimming took 0 bases from V and 7 from J; bases not matched to a gene: 7.

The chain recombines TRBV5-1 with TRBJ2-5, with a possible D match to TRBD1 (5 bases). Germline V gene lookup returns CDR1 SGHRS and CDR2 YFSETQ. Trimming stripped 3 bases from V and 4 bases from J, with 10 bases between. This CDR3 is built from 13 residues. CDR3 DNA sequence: TGCGCCAGCAGCTCCAGGGATCGAGAGACCCAGTACTTC. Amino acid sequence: CASSSRDRETQYF.

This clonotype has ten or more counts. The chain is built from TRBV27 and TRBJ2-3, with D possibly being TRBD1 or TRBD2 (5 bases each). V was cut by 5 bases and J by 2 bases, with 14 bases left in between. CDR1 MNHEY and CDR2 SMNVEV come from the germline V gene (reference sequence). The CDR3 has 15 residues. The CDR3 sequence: CASSPWGTSTDTQYF. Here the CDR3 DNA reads TGTGCCAGCAGTCCCTGGGGGACCTCCACAGATACGCAGTATTTT.

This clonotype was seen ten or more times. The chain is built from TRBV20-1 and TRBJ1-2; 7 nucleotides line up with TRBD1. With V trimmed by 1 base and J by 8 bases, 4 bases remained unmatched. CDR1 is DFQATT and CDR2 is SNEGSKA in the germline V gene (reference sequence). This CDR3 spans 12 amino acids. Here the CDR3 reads CSARGQGEGYTF. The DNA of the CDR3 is TGCAGTGCTAGAGGACAGGGAGAAGGCTACACCTTC.

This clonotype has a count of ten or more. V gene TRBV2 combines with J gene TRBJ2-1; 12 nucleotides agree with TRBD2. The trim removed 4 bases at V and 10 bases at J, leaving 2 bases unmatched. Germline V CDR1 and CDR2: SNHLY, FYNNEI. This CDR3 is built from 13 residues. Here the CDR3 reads CASSASGREEQFF. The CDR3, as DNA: TGTGCCAGCAGTGCTAGCGGGAGGGAAGAGCAGTTCTTC.

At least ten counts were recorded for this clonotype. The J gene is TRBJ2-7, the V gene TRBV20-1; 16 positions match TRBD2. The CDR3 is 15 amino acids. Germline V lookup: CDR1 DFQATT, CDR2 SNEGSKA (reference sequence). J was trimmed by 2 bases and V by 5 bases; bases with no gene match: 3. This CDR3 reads CSAGGLAGGPYEQYF. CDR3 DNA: TGCAGTGCTGGGGGACTAGCGGGAGGGCCCTACGAGCAGTACTTC.

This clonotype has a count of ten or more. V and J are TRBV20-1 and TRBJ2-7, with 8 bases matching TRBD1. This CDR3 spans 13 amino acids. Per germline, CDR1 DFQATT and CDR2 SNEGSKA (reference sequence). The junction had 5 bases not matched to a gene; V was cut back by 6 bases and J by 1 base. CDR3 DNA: TGCAGTGCCATCACAGGGGGATCCTACGAGCAGTACTTC. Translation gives CSAITGGSYEQYF.

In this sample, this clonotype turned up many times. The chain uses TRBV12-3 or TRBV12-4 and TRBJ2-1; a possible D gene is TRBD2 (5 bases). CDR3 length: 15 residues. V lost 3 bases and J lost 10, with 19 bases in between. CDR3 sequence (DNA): TGTGCCAGCAGTTTGGGTGGGAGACTAAACTACGAGCAGTTCTTC. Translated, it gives CASSLGGRLNYEQFF.

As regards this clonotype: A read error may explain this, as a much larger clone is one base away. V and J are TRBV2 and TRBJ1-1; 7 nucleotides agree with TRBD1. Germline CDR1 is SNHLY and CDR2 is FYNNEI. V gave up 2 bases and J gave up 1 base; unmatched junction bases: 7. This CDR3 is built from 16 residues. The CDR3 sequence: CASSEQGGRPNTEAFF. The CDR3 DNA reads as TGTGCCAGCAGTGAACAGGGGGGAAGACCGAACACTGAAGCTTTCTTT.

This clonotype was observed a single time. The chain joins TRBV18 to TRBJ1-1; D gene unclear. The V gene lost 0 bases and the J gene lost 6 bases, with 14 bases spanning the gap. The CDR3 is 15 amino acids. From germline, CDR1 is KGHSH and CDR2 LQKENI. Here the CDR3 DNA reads TGTGCCAGCTCACCACCTACCGCGAGCGCCGCTGAAGCTTTCTTT. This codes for CASSPPTASAAEAFF.

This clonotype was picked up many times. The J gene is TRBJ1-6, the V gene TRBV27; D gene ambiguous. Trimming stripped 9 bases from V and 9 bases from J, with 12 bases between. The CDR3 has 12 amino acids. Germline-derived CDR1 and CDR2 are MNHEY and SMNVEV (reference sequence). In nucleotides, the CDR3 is TGTGCCAGTCGAGCGGGGTTTTCACCCCTCCACTTT. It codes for CASRAGFSPLHF.

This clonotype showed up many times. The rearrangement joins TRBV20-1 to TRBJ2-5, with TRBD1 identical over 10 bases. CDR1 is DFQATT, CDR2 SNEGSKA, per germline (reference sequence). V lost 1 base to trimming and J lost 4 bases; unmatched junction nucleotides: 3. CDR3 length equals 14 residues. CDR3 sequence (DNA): TGCAGTGCTAGAGTCGACAGGGGGCTAGAGACCCAGTACTTC. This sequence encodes CSARVDRGLETQYF.

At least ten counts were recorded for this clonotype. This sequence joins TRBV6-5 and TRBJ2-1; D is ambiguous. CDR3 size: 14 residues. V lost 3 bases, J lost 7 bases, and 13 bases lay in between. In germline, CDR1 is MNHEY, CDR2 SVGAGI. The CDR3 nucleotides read TGTGCCAGCAGTTATTCGCAGTTAGGGAATGAGCAGTTCTTC. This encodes CASSYSQLGNEQFF.

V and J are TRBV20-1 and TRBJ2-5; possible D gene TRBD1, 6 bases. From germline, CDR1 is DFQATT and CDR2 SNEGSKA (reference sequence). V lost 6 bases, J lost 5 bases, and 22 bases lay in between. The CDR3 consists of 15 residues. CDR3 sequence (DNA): TGCAGTGCGGACCGACAGGACCCCCTGAGGGAGACCCAGTACTTC. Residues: CSADRQDPLRETQYF.

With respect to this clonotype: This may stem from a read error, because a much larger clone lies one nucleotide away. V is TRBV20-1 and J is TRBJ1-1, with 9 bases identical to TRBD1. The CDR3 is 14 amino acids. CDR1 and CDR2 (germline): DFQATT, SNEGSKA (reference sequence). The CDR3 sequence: CSAGQGRGNTEASF. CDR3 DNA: TGCAGTGCCGGACAGGGGAGAGGGAACACTGAAGCTTCCTTT.

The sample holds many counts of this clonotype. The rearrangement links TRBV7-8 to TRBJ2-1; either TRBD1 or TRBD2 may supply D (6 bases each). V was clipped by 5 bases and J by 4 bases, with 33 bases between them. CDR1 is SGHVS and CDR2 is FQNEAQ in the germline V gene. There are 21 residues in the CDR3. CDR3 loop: CASSPAQGKGSGSSAYNEQFF. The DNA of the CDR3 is TGTGCCAGCAGCCCAGCCCAGGGGAAGGGGAGCGGGTCATCGGCTTACAATGAGCAGTTCTTC.

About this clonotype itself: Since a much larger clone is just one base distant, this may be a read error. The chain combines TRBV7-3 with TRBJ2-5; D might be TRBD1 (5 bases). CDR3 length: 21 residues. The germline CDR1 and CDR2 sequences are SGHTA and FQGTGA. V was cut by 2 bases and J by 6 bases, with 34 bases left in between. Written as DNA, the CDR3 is TGTGCCAGCAGCTTACGTATAAGTAAGGGGTTTGACCCCGCAAACAGCAAGACCCAGTACTTC. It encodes CASSLRISKGFDPANSKTQYF.

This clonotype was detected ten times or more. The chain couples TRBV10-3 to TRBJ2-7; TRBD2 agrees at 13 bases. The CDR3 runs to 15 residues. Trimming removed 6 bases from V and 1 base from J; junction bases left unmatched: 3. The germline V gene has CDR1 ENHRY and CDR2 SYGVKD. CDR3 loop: CAIRRTSGGSYEQYF. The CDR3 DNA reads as TGTGCCATCAGAAGGACTAGCGGGGGTTCCTACGAGCAGTACTTC.

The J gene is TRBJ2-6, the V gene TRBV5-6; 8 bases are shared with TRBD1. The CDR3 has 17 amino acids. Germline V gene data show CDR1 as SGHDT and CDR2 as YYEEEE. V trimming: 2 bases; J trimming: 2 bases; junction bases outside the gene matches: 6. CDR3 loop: CASSFTSGGAGANVLTF. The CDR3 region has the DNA TGTGCCAGCAGCTTCACATCAGGGGGCGCTGGGGCCAACGTCCTGACTTTC.

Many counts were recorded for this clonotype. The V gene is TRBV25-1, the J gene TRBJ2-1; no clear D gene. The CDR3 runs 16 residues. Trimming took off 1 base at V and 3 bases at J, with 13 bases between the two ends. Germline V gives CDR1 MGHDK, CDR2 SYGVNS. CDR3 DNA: TGTGCCAGCAGTGAATTGCCTGGCTCCTACTACAATGAGCAGTTCTTC. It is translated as CASSELPGSYYNEQFF.

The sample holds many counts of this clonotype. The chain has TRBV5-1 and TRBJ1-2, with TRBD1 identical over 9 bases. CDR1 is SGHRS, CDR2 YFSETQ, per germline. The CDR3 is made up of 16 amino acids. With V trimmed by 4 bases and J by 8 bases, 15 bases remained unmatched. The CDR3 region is CASSPGGTGWWRGYTF. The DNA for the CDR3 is TGCGCCAGCAGCCCAGGAGGGACAGGGTGGTGGCGCGGCTACACCTTC.